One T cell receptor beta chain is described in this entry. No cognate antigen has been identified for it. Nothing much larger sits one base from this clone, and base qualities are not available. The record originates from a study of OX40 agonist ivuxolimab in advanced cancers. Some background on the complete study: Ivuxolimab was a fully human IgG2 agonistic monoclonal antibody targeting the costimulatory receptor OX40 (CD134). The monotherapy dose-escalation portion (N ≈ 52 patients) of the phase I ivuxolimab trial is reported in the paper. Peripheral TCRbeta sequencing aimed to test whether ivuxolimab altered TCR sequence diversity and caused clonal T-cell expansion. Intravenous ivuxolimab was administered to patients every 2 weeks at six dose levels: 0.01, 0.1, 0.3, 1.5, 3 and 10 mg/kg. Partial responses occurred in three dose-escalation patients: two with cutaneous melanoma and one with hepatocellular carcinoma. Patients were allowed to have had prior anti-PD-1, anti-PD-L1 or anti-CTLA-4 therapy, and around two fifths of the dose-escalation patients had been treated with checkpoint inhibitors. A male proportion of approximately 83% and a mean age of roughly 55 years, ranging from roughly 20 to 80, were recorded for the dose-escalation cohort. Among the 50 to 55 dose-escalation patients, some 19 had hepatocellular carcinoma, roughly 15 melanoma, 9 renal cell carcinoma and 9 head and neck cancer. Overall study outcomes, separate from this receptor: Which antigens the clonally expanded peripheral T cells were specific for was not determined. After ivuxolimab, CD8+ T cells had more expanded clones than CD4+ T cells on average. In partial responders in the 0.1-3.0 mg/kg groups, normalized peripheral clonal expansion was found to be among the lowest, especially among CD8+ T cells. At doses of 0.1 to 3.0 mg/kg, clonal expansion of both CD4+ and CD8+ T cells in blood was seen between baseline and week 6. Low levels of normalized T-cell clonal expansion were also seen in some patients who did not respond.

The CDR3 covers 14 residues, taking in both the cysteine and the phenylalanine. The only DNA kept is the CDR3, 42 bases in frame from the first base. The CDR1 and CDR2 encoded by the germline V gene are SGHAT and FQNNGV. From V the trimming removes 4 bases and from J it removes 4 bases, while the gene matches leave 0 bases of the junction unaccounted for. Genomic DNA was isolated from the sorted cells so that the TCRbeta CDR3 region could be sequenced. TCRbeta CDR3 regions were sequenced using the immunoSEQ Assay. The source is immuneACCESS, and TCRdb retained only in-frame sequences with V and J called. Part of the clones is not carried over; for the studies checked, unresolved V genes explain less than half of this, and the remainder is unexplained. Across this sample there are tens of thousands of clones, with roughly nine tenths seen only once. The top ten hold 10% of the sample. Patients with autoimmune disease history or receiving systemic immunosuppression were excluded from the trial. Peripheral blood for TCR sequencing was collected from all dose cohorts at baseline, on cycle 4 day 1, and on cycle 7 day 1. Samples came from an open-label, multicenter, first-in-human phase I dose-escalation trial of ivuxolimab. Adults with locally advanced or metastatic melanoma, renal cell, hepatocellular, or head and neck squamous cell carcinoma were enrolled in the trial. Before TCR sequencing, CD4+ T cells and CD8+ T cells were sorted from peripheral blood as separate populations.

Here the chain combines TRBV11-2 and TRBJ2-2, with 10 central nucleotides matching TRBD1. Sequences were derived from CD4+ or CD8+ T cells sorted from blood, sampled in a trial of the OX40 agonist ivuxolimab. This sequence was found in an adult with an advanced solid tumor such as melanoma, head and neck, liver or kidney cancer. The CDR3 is CASSWDRGTGELFF. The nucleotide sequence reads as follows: TGTGCCAGCAGCTGGGACAGGGGCACCGGGGAGCTGTTTTTT. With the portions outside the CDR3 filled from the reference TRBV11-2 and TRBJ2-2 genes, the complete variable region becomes EAGVAQSPRYKIIEKRQSVAFWCNPISGHATLYWYQQILGQGPKLLIQFQNNGVVDDSQLPKDRFSAERLKGVDSTLKIQPAKLEDSAVYLCASSWDRGTGELFFGEGSRLTVL.